This is a list of T cell receptor beta chains from one sample in a study of tumor-infiltrating lymphocytes in localized non-small cell lung cancer. Profiled with immunoSEQ multiplex PCR; TCRdb holds only in-frame clones, not every one. The data hold around 7,200 clones, with 65% to 75% observed a single time. Sequencing was carried out using lung tumor tissue. All receptors come from a human donor with non-small cell lung cancer. CDR3s leave out the opening cysteine and the closing phenylalanine or tryptophan.

v_call	j_call	cdr3_length	cdr3_aa
TRBV6-1	TRBJ1-5	12	ASSVLGVDQPQH
TRBV2	TRBJ1-1	9	ASSKNTEAF
TRBV2	TRBJ2-3	12	ASSGLRNTDTQY
TRBV4-3	TRBJ2-2	16	ASSHHRGSYGDTGELF
TRBV6-1	TRBJ2-1	11	ATGLRGGNEQF
TRBV6-5	TRBJ1-6	14	ASSYSKDSLNSPLH
TRBV7-9	TRBJ2-5	12	ASSSGWVTTPQY
TRBV29-1	TRBJ2-1	11	SVDGIGLNEQF
TRBV6-1	TRBJ1-5	9	ASSEDQPQH
TRBV7-9	TRBJ1-3	12	ASSLVSSGNTIY
TRBV7-2	TRBJ2-5	11	ASSWGRQETQY
TRBV19	TRBJ1-4	13	ASSIDSGANEKLF
TRBV7-6	TRBJ1-1	11	ASSLAGTTEAF
TRBV6-1	TRBJ1-6	11	ASRGIENSPLH
TRBV11-2	TRBJ1-4	12	ASSSRATNEKLF
TRBV4-1	TRBJ1-1	13	ASSQGIARNTEAF
TRBV30	TRBJ2-3	11	AWSVTAFDTQY
TRBV5-8	TRBJ1-5	14	ASSLAFGQYNQPQH
TRBV7-9	TRBJ1-1	11	VSRPPGGVEAF
TRBV7-3	TRBJ2-1	14	ASSLTSGGGYNEQF
TRBV16	TRBJ1-1	13	ASSQSAESNTEAF
TRBV10-3	TRBJ2-7	13	AISSGDRGPHEQY
TRBV10-1	TRBJ1-1	10	ASSGQNTEAF
TRBV4-3	TRBJ2-3	14	ASSQDLSGFTDTQY
TRBV27	TRBJ1-2	11	ASSLRKGIGYT
TRBV9	TRBJ1-1	13	ASSVVGQGGTRAF
TRBV28	TRBJ1-5	13	ASRQGLSGNQPQH
TRBV4-1	TRBJ2-3	13	ASSQVAGGLNTQY